Shown below are 8 T cell receptor beta chains from a single sample sequenced in a study of regulatory T cells in long-lasting Graves disease. The TCR beta library used iRepertoire HTBI primers with Arm-PCR amplification of CDR3. TCRdb called the multiplex PCR reads again in MiXCR, with one record for every CDR3 protein. This table has hundreds of thousands of distinct CDR3 sequences, 15% appearing once. Time point noted: newly diagnosed GD, antithyroid drugs for less than 3 months. PBMCs were the source of the RNA used for TCR sequencing. The sequenced sample was peripheral blood mononuclear cells (PBMCs), obtained at new diagnosis, from a patient treated with antithyroid drugs. These receptors came from a female donor with Graves disease.

This clonotype was recorded many times. The rearrangement uses TRBV9 and TRBJ2-5, with 7 bases aligning to TRBD2. Losses at the gene ends were 0 bases for V and 4 bases for J; bases not matched to a gene: 6. This CDR3 is built from 15 residues. From germline, CDR1 is SGDLS and CDR2 YYNGEE. CDR3 nucleotides: TGTGCCAGCAGCGTAGGTGGCAGGGAGGGAGAGACCCAGTACTTC. The encoded protein is CASSVGGREGETQYF.

Ten or more counts support this clonotype. V is TRBV6-1 and J is TRBJ2-7, with TRBD1 as a possible D gene (6 bases). The germline gives CDR1 MNHNS, CDR2 SASEGT. The CDR3 extends over 15 amino acids. Trimming took 8 bases from V and 3 from J, leaving 20 bases between them. CDR3 DNA: TGTGCCAGCCAAACAGGGTTGGGCGCCGTCTACGAGCAGTACTTC. Translation gives CASQTGLGAVYEQYF.

This clonotype was seen repeatedly, ten times or more. CDR3 bases: TGTGCCAGTAGCGGGAGGGCCTACGAGCAGTACTTC. This translates into CASSGRAYEQYF. The chain combines TRBV13 with TRBJ2-7, with 11 bases lining up with TRBD2. This CDR3 has 12 amino acids. CDR1 is PRHDT and CDR2 is FYEKMQ in the germline V gene (reference sequence). Trimming cost V 9 bases and J 2 bases; bases outside gene matches: 0. Variable domain in full (rest from reference TRBV13 and TRBJ2-7): AAGVIQSPRHLIKEKRETATLKCYPIPRHDTVYWYQQGPGQDPQFLISFYEKMQSDKGSIPDRFSAQQFSDYHSELNMSSLELGDSALYFCASSGRAYEQYFGPGTRLTVT.

This clonotype was observed a few times. V is TRBV29-1 and J is TRBJ1-1, with D possibly being TRBD1 (6 bases). Per the germline V gene, CDR1 is SQVTM and CDR2 is ANQGSEA. The V end lost 4 bases, the J end lost 7 bases, and 7 bases lay between the germline ends. The CDR3 has 10 residues. The CDR3 DNA follows: TGCAGCGTTGCAGGGGTTGAAGCTTTCTTT. It yields the protein CSVAGVEAFF.

This clonotype was detected ten times or more. V gene TRBV19 combines with J gene TRBJ2-3; 11 positions agree with TRBD2. The germline CDR1 and CDR2 sequences are LNHDA and SQIVND (reference sequence). CDR3 length: 16 residues. The J segment lost 0 bases and the V segment lost 5 bases, leaving 4 bases of the junction unmatched. The CDR3 coding sequence is TGTGCCAGTAGTTTCAGACTAGCGGGGAGCACAGATACGCAGTATTTT. Its translation is CASSFRLAGSTDTQYF.

This clonotype was found many times. V and J are TRBV6-1 and TRBJ1-6, with D maybe TRBD1 (5 bases). The CDR3 totals 13 residues. Germline V gene lookup returns CDR1 MNHNS and CDR2 SASEGT. CDR3 loop: CATYRGGESPLHF. In DNA, the CDR3 is TGTGCTACCTATCGGGGAGGGGAATCACCCCTCCACTTT.

Many counts were recorded for this clonotype. The J gene is TRBJ2-7, the V gene TRBV28; TRBD2 agrees at 7 bases. The J segment lost 3 bases and the V segment lost 6 bases, leaving 8 bases of the junction unmatched. The CDR3 runs 14 residues. Germline CDR1 reads MDHEN; CDR2 reads SYDVKM. This CDR3 is CASRLGPGGYEQYF. As DNA, the CDR3 is TGTGCCAGCAGATTGGGGCCGGGGGGCTACGAGCAGTACTTC.

Many counts were recorded for this clonotype. V gene TRBV30 combines with J gene TRBJ2-7, with 7 bases fitting TRBD1. CDR3 length equals 13 residues. Trimming at V came to 1 base and at J to 3 bases, leaving 3 bases not matched to a gene. Per germline, CDR1 GTSNPN and CDR2 SVGIG (reference sequence). The CDR3 loop is CAWSAGTDYEQYF. Written as DNA, the CDR3 is TGTGCCTGGAGTGCCGGGACAGACTACGAGCAGTACTTC.